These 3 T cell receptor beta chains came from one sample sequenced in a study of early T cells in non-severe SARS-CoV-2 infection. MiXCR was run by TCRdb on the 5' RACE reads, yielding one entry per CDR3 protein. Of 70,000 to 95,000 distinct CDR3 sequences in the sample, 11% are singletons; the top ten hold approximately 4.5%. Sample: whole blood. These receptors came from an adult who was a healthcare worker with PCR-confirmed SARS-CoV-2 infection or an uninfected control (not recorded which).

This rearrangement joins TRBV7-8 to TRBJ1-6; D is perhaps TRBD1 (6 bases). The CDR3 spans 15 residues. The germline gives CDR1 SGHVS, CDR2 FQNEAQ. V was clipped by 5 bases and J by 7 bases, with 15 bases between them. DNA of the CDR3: TGTGCCAGCAGCCGTCGCCGGGACACCAATTCACCCCTCCACTTT. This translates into CASSRRRDTNSPLHF.

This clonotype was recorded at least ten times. The CDR3 loop is CSADPGQANYGYTF. The CDR3 DNA reads TGCAGTGCCGACCCGGGACAAGCTAACTATGGCTACACCTTC. The V gene is TRBV20-1, the J gene TRBJ1-2, with TRBD1 as a possible D gene (6 bases). This CDR3 has 14 residues. V lost 6 bases and J lost 0, with 14 bases in between. Germline V gene lookup returns CDR1 DFQATT and CDR2 SNEGSKA (reference sequence).

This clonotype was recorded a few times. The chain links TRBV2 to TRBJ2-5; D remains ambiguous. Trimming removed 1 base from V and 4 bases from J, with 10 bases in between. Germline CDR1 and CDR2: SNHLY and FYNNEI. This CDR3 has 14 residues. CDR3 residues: CASSEEKIAETQYF. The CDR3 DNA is TGTGCCAGCAGTGAAGAGAAGATCGCAGAGACCCAGTACTTC.